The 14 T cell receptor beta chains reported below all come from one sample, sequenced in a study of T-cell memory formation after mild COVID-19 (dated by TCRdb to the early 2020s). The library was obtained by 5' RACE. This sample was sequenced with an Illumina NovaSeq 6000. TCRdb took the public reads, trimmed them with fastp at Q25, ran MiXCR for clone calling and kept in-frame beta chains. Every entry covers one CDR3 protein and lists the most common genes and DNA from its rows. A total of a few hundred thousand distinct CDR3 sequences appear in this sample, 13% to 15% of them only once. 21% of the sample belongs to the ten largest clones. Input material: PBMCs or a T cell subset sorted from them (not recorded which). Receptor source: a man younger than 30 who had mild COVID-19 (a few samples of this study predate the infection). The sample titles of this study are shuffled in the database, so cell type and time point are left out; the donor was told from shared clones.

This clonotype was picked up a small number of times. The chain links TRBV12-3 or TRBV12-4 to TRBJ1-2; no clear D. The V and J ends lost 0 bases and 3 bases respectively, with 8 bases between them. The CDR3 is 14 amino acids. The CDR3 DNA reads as TGTGCCAGCAGTTTAGCAGAGGTGGACTATGGCTACACCTTC. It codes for CASSLAEVDYGYTF.

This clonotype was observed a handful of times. Here the CDR3 reads CSVVGQYQNYGYTF. CDR3 sequence (DNA): TGCAGCGTTGTCGGGCAGTACCAAAACTATGGCTACACCTTC. The J gene is TRBJ1-2, the V gene TRBV29-1; D gene ambiguous. Trimming took 4 bases from V and 2 from J, leaving 14 bases between them. The CDR3 spans 14 residues. Germline CDR1 SQVTM, CDR2 ANQGSEA.

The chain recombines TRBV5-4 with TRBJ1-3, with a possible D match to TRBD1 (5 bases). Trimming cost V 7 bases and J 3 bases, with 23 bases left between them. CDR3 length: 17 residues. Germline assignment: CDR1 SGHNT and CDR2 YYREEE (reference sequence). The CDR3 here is CASYRTGLGRFGNTIYF. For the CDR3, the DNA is TGTGCCAGCTACAGGACCGGTCTCGGGCGGTTTGGAAACACCATATATTTT.

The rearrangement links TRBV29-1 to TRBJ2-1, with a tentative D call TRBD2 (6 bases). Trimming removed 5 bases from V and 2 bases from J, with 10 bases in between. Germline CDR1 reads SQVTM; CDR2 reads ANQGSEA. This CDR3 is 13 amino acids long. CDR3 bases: TGCAGCGTTTACGGGGGTACCTACAATGAGCAGTTCTTC. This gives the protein CSVYGGTYNEQFF.

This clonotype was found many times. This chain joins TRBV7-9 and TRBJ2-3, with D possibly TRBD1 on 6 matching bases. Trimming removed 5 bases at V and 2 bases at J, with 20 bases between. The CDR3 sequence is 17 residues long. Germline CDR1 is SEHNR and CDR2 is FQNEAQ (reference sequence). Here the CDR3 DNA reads TGTGCCAGCAGCCACAACCCGTCCGACAGGCCCACAGATACGCAGTATTTT. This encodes CASSHNPSDRPTDTQYF.

The CDR3: CASSQPGVDSYGYTF. The CDR3 DNA reads as TGCGCCAGCAGCCAGCCCGGAGTAGACAGCTATGGCTACACCTTC. The chain has TRBV5-1 and TRBJ1-2; possible D gene TRBD1, 5 bases. CDR1 and CDR2 (germline): SGHRS, YFSETQ. The V gene lost 4 bases and the J gene lost 4 bases, with 17 bases spanning the gap. CDR3 length: 15 residues. The whole variable domain, filled in from reference TRBV5-1 and TRBJ1-2, reads KAGVTQTPRYLIKTRGQQVTLSCSPISGHRSVSWYQQTPGQGLQFLFEYFSETQRNKGNFPGRFSGRQFSNSRSEMNVSTLELGDSALYLCASSQPGVDSYGYTFGSGTRLTVV.

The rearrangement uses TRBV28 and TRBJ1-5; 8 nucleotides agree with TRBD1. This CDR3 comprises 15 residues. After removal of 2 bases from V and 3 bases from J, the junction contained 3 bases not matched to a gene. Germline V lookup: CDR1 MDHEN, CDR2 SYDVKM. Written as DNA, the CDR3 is TGTGCCAGCAGTTTAAGGACAGGGTTCAATCAGCCCCAGCATTTT. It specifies CASSLRTGFNQPQHF.

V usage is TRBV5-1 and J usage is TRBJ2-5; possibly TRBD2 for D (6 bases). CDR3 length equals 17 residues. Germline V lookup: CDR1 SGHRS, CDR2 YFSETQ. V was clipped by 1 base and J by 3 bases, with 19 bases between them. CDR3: CASSLYPPGRREETQYF. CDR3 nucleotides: TGCGCCAGCAGCTTGTACCCACCGGGACGGAGGGAAGAGACCCAGTACTTC.

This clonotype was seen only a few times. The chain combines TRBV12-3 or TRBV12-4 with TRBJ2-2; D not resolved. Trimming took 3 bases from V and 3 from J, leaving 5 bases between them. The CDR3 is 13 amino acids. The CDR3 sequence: CASSFMDTGELFF. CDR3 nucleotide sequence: TGTGCCAGCAGTTTTATGGACACCGGGGAGCTGTTTTTT.

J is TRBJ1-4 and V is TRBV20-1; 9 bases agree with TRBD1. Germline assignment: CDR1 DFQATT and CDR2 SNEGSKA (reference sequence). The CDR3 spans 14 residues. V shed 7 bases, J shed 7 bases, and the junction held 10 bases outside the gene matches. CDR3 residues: CSGYQQGAPEKLFF. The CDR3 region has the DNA TGCAGTGGCTATCAACAGGGGGCGCCTGAAAAACTGTTTTTT.

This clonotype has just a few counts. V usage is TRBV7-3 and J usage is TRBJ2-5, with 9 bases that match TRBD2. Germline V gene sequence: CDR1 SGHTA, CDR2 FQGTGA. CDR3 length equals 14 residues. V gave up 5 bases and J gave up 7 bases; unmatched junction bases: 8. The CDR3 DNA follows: TGTGCCAGCAGCCTTAGCGGGGGCGTTGGGACCCAGTACTTC. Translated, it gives CASSLSGGVGTQYF.

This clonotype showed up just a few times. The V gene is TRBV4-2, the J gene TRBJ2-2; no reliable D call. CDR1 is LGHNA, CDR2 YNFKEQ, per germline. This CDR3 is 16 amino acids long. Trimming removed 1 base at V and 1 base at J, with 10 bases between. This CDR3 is CASSQGTVLNTGELFF. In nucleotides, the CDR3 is TGTGCCAGCAGCCAAGGGACGGTGCTGAACACCGGGGAGCTGTTTTTT.

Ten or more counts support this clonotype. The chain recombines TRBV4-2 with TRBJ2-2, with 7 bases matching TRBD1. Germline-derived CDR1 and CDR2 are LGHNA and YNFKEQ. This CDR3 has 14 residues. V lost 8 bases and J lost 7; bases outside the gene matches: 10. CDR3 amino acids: CASLGQTRNGELFF. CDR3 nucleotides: TGTGCCAGCTTGGGACAGACGAGGAACGGGGAGCTGTTTTTT.

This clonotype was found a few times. The CDR3 nucleotides read TGTGCCAGCAGCCCCACTCCCCCTCGACAGGGCACAGATACGCAGTATTTT. Its translation is CASSPTPPRQGTDTQYF. This chain links TRBV12-3 or TRBV12-4 with TRBJ2-3; TRBD1 is a possible D gene (6 bases). This CDR3 is built from 17 residues. Trimming shortened V by 6 bases and J by 1 base, and 20 bases separated the two germline ends.